This passage covers 6 T cell receptor beta chains from one sample sequenced in a study of identical twins' blood T cells (dated by TCRdb to about 2013). Receptors were amplified or captured by 5' RACE. This sample was sequenced with an Illumina Genome Analyzer IIx. TCRdb reworked the public reads: Q25 trimming with fastp, MiXCR clone assembly, productive beta chains retained. Rows merge per CDR3 protein into single entries with the most common DNA and genes. The sample table contains about 370,000 distinct CDR3 sequences; only one count was recorded for approximately 30% of them. Roughly 5.5% of the sample belongs to the ten largest clones. Source material: PBMCs. These receptors were collected from a woman between 18 and 50 years old in good health.

The rearrangement joins TRBV11-2 to TRBJ2-2; no definite D call. Trimming removed 11 bases at V and 6 bases at J, with 10 bases between. The CDR3 runs to 11 residues. Germline V CDR1 and CDR2: SGHAT, FQNNGV. CDR3 sequence reads: CASKVAGELFF. DNA of the CDR3: TGTGCCTCCAAGGTGGCCGGGGAGCTGTTTTTT.

In its sample, this clonotype was seen many times. This chain links TRBV20-1 with TRBJ1-2; D uncertain. Germline lookup yields CDR1 DFQATT and CDR2 SNEGSKA (reference sequence). Trimming removed 3 bases at V and 7 bases at J, with 0 bases between. This CDR3 has 8 amino acids. In DNA, the CDR3 is TGCAGTGCTAGTGGCTACACCTTC. Its protein is CSASGYTF.

The sample holds a few counts of this clonotype. J is TRBJ2-1 and V is TRBV11-2; D is possibly TRBD1 (5 bases). This CDR3 has 16 residues. Per germline, CDR1 SGHAT and CDR2 FQNNGV. The ends were cut back, 5 bases at V and 6 bases at J, with 20 bases in the middle. This CDR3 is CASSRNGALGGNEQFF. As DNA, the CDR3 is TGTGCCAGCAGCCGAAATGGGGCCTTGGGTGGCAATGAGCAGTTCTTC.

This sequence joins TRBV20-1 and TRBJ1-1; D not certain. CDR1 is DFQATT and CDR2 is SNEGSKA in the germline V gene (reference sequence). The CDR3 contains 13 residues. The V and J ends lost 5 bases and 2 bases respectively, with 12 bases between them. The CDR3 spells CSAYSGRNTEAFF. The CDR3 DNA follows: TGCAGTGCTTACTCGGGCAGAAACACTGAAGCTTTCTTT.

As DNA, the CDR3 is TGTGCCAGCGGACATATACAACGCACCGGGGAGCTGTTTTTT. It specifies CASGHIQRTGELFF. J is TRBJ2-2 and V is TRBV7-8; D is possibly TRBD1 (5 bases). Trimming removed 8 bases at V and 4 bases at J, with 14 bases between. Germline V CDR1 and CDR2: SGHVS, FQNEAQ. The CDR3 loop spans 14 amino acids. The whole variable domain, remainder taken from reference TRBV7-8 and TRBJ2-2, is GAGVSQSPRYKVAKRGQDVALRCDPISGHVSLFWYQQALGQGPEFLTYFQNEAQLDKSGLPSDRFFAERPEGSVSTLKIQRTQQEDSAVYLCASGHIQRTGELFFGEGSRLTVL.

The chain carries TRBV29-1 and TRBJ1-6; no clear D gene. Germline V gene data show CDR1 as SQVTM and CDR2 as ANQGSEA. CDR3 length equals 19 residues. With 1 base removed from V and 0 bases from J, the gap between germline ends came to 19 bases. The CDR3 coding sequence is TGCAGCGTTGAAGTCCCCCGGTTTGTAAGAACCTCCTATAATTCACCCCTCCACTTT. This sequence encodes CSVEVPRFVRTSYNSPLHF.